Listed below are T cell receptor beta chains from one sample, sequenced in a study of blood T cell repertoires in COVID-19. Assay used: immunoSEQ multiplex PCR; TCRdb lists only in-frame clones, some missing. In the table there are approximately 180,000 clones, roughly 88% of which are singletons. The sample taken for sequencing was PBMCs or T cells enriched from blood (not recorded which). The origin of the receptors is a man aged 50 or older who had recovered from COVID-19. The CDR3 runs from the conserved cysteine through the conserved F or W. A D gene is named only where the DNA matches it firmly. Rows may omit the clone size; those that give it use once, few, many or a size class.

D,J,V,size,CDR3,DNA
.,TRBJ1-2,TRBV11-3,.,CASSLRGGRLGYTF,TGTGCCAGCAGCTTAAGAGGCGGGAGGCTTGGCTACACCTTC
.,TRBJ1-3,TRBV11-1,.,CASSPNRNTIYF,TGTGCCAGCAGCCCAAACAGAAACACCATATATTTT
.,TRBJ1-2,TRBV2,.,CASSEQGQDGYTF,TGTGCCAGCAGTGAGCAGGGCCAGGATGGCTACACCTTC
.,TRBJ1-4,TRBV7-8,few,CASSSRTTTNEKLFF,TGTGCCAGCAGCTCAAGAACTACAACTAATGAAAAACTGTTTTTT
.,TRBJ1-2,TRBV18,few,CASSPPNSNYGYTF,TGTGCCAGCTCACCTCCTAATTCTAACTATGGCTACACCTTC
.,TRBJ1-2,TRBV7-9,.,CASSLALEGYTF,TGTGCCAGCAGCTTAGCGCTCGAGGGCTACACCTTC
TRBD1,TRBJ2-7,TRBV12-5,.,CASDPDRANEQYF,TGTGCTAGTGACCCGGACAGGGCCAACGAGCAGTACTTC
.,TRBJ2-7,TRBV14,few,CASGQNIHEQYF,TGTGCCAGCGGACAAAATATCCACGAGCAGTACTTC
TRBD1,TRBJ1-6,TRBV6-4,.,CASSDLRQGANSPLHF,TGTGCCAGCAGTGACCTACGACAGGGGGCGAATTCACCCCTCCACTTT
.,TRBJ2-2,TRBV10-3,.,CAISGPQGKDTGELFF,TGTGCCATCAGTGGCCCCCAGGGTAAGGACACCGGGGAGCTGTTTTTT
.,TRBJ2-2,TRBV2,.,CASRRQPNTGELFF,TGTGCCAGCCGGAGACAGCCAAACACCGGGGAGCTGTTTTTT
.,TRBJ1-5,TRBV2,.,CASKRGLESNQPQHF,TGTGCCAGCAAAAGGGGCCTAGAGAGCAATCAGCCCCAGCATTTT
.,TRBJ2-5,TRBV5-5,.,CASSYNAWYQETQYF,TGTGCCAGCAGCTACAACGCATGGTACCAAGAGACCCAGTACTTC
.,TRBJ2-6,TRBV10-1,.,CASSAGVPGANVLTF,TGCGCCAGCAGTGCCGGGGTACCTGGGGCCAACGTCCTGACTTTC
.,TRBJ1-3,TRBV19,.,CASSSRPGGTIYF,TGTGCCAGTAGTTCCCGACCCGGGGGCACCATATATTTT
TRBD1,TRBJ2-7,TRBV27,once,CASRRGQGAYEQYF,TGTGCCAGCAGACGGGGACAGGGGGCATACGAGCAGTACTTC
TRBD1,TRBJ1-2,TRBV19,.,CASGQGRYGYTF,TGTGCCAGTGGACAGGGACGCTATGGCTACACCTTC
TRBD1,TRBJ1-6,TRBV7-2,.,CASSMGQNNSPLHF,TGTGCCAGCAGCATGGGACAGAATAATTCACCCCTCCACTTT
.,TRBJ2-3,TRBV6-1,.,CASSEVRGVGPAPQYF,TGTGCCAGCAGTGAAGTTCGGGGTGTCGGACCGGCCCCGCAGTATTTT
TRBD1,TRBJ2-1,TRBV12-5,.,CASGRTGSEAGQFF,TGTGCTAGTGGGAGGACAGGAAGCGAGGCTGGGCAGTTCTTC
.,TRBJ2-7,TRBV19,.,CASSARRVVEQYF,TGTGCCAGTAGTGCCCGGAGGGTCGTAGAGCAGTACTTC
TRBD2,TRBJ2-3,TRBV7-9,.,CASSLGGGGADTQYF,TGTGCCAGCAGCTTAGGCGGCGGGGGGGCAGATACGCAGTATTTT
.,TRBJ1-2,TRBV12-3/TRBV12-4,many,CASSKGSGYTF,TGTGCCAGCAGCAAAGGGAGCGGCTACACCTTC
TRBD1,TRBJ2-5,TRBV28,.,CASSRRQGIETQYF,TGTGCCAGCAGTAGAAGACAGGGGATAGAGACCCAGTACTTC
.,TRBJ1-5,TRBV7-9,.,CASSLGRDTGLGNQPQHF,TGTGCCAGCAGCTTAGGGCGGGACACGGGACTAGGTAATCAGCCCCAGCATTTT
.,TRBJ1-2,TRBV18,.,CASSPRTATSYGYTF,TGTGCCAGCTCACCACGTACAGCCACCTCCTATGGCTACACCTTC
TRBD1,TRBJ2-5,TRBV10-3,.,CAISRQGGETQYF,TGTGCCATCAGTCGACAGGGCGGAGAGACCCAGTACTTC
.,TRBJ2-7,TRBV19,.,CASSLRSRAGYEQYF,TGTGCCAGTAGTCTTAGATCCAGAGCAGGCTACGAGCAGTACTTC
.,TRBJ1-3,TRBV2,.,CASSEGQTGNTIYF,TGTGCCAGCAGTGAAGGACAGACTGGAAACACCATATATTTT
TRBD2,TRBJ2-3,TRBV11-3,many,CASSLHGTSGGYTQYF,TGTGCCAGCAGCTTACACGGGACTAGCGGGGGTTATACGCAGTATTTT
.,TRBJ1-2,TRBV6-6,.,CASSRDSNYGYTF,TGTGCCAGCAGCAGAGACAGTAACTATGGCTACACCTTC
TRBD2,TRBJ2-7,TRBV18,.,CASSPVLAGSYEQYF,TGTGCCAGCTCACCAGTACTAGCGGGGTCCTACGAGCAGTACTTC
.,TRBJ1-5,TRBV16,.,CASSQGGSGNQPQHF,TGTGCCAGCAGCCAAGGGGGCTCGGGAAATCAGCCCCAGCATTTT
TRBD2,TRBJ2-3,TRBV3-1/TRBV3-2,.,CASSQDPLAGAGDTQYF,TGTGCCAGCAGCCAAGATCCCTTAGCGGGGGCCGGGGATACGCAGTATTTT